The text below deals with one T cell receptor (beta chain). The antigen this receptor binds is unknown. Base quality data are lacking; no much larger clone is found one base away. This sample stems from a study of a mutant IDH1 vaccine in newly diagnosed glioma (dated by TCRdb to the early 2020s). About the investigation overall: In the chemotherapy-containing groups, vaccination started alongside temozolomide cycles, whereas in patients who had radiotherapy alone it started 4-6 weeks after radiotherapy. The roughly 33 treated patients were roughly 62% male and around 38% female, with a mean age of approximately 38 years. Before enrollment, patients had received standard therapy of radiotherapy alone, temozolomide alone, or radiochemotherapy with temozolomide; most received the combination. Visit V12 was the week-35 safety follow-up and visit V13 was the week-47 end of study. Six visits were used for peripheral blood collection: V03 (baseline), V05, V07, V10, V12 and V13. Longitudinal TCRB deep sequencing was done for 25 to 30 treated patients, wherever samples were available for exploratory analyses. Broad study findings and their caveats: It was noted by the authors that analyses of patient blood samples could not be reproduced owing to sample limitations. Pseudoprogression appeared unrelated to alterations in the top peripheral T cell clonotypes detected by TCRB sequencing. Immune responses induced by the vaccine were seen in more than 85% of patients across multiple MHC alleles. PBMC samples for TCRB deep sequencing were selected based on availability.

At the junction V is shortened by 4 bases and J by 6 bases; bases outside the gene matches: 4. CDR1 MNHNS and CDR2 SASEGT were looked up in the germline V gene. Including the terminal cysteine and phenylalanine, the CDR3 comprises 14 residues. The CDR3 DNA has 42 bases and is translated from base 1. This sample's time point label indicates: week 35, safety follow-up. Each vaccine dose was 300 ug of a 20-mer mutant IDH1 peptide in Montanide, given subcutaneously with topical imiquimod. Eight vaccinations were administered to patients in weeks 1, 3, 5, 7, 11, 15, 19 and 23, corresponding to visits V03 through V10. All donors had newly diagnosed IDH1-mutant astrocytomas of WHO grade 3 or 4 that showed loss of nuclear ATRX. The samples were drawn from NOA16, a multicentre, single-arm, open-label phase I trial in Germany that tested a mutant IDH1 peptide vaccine in humans for the first time. Genomic DNA for TCRB sequencing was extracted from EDTA blood using the DNeasy Blood and Tissue Kit.

The method was the immunoSEQ multiplex PCR assay. The hsTCRB Kit was used according to the manufacturer's protocol to amplify rearranged TCR beta chain sequences. An Illumina MiSeq was used to sequence the TCRB libraries. On the study's bioinformatics: The proprietary platform of the kit vendor was used for demultiplexing, trimming and gene mapping. TCRdb holds this immuneACCESS table with in-frame rearrangements only. Some clones are missing; in checked studies, unresolved V genes explain under half, and the rest has no known cause. The V and J calls and the clone size are those of that table, but D and trimming were determined from the DNA. For this sample there are over 65,000 clones; roughly 84% appear just once. Of the sample, 12% is held by the ten largest clones.

This TCR derives from a man between 18 and 35 years old with glioma. The chain links TRBV6-1 with TRBJ2-1; the central 9 bases match TRBD1. The material sequenced was PBMCs, taken from a glioma patient whose treatment included an IDH1 peptide vaccine. CDR3 loop: CASSGGTGRNEQFF. The nucleotide sequence is TGTGCCAGCAGTGGCGGGACAGGGCGCAATGAGCAGTTCTTC.